This T cell receptor beta chain was documented in a study of T cell responses to AZD1222 COVID-19 vaccine. The protocol was immunoSEQ multiplex PCR, while the TCRdb copy is restricted to in-frame clones and leaves out a portion. The data show approximately 140,000 clones, around nine tenths seen once. Findings of the study overall: Repertoires were obtained only post-peak T cell response. Elevations in Spike-specific TCR breadth and depth followed administration of two AZD1222 doses. Seropositive AZD1222 recipients at baseline numbered only five or six. Variant regions that are unmutated are reportedly the target of nearly half of spike-specific TCRs.

A word on this clone: The antigen is not known.

Per germline, CDR1 MNHEY and CDR2 SMNVEV (reference sequence). The CDR3 contains 13 residues. V shed 3 bases and J shed 7 bases, with 12 bases lying between them. This receptor was taken from an adult who received the AZD1222 COVID-19 vaccine. The sample in question was peripheral blood, obtained 28 days after the second AZD1222 dose. V and J are TRBV27 and TRBJ1-1; no reliable D call. The CDR3 nucleotides read TGTGCCAGCAGTTTTGGACGGCCTAGTGAAGCTTTCTTT. Translation gives CASSFGRPSEAFF.